Reported below is one TCR beta chain. Its antigen is unidentified. Described time point: newly diagnosed GD, antithyroid drugs for less than 3 months. PBMC RNA served as the TCR library source. The data were taken from a study of regulatory T cells in long-lasting Graves disease. The study's findings and limits: TRBV28, TRBJ1-2 and TRBJ2-5 were favored in persistent disease.

Trimming at V came to 4 bases and at J to 0 bases, leaving 9 bases not matched to a gene. The germline gives CDR1 SGDLS, CDR2 YYNGEE. The CDR3 consists of 17 residues. Library construction for TCR beta used iRepertoire HTBI primers and Arm-PCR of CDR3 regions. TCRdb recomputed calls from the multiplex PCR reads with MiXCR, one row per CDR3 protein. The sample yields over 500,000 distinct CDR3 sequences, approximately 15% seen once. These data were also filed under a second study, of T cells in Graves' hyperthyroidism and ophthalmopathy. That work adds: Graves' hyperthyroidism was deemed stable absent ophthalmopathy progression within 18 months.

Here the sequenced sample was peripheral blood mononuclear cells (PBMCs), taken at new diagnosis, from a patient treated with antithyroid drugs. The rearrangement links TRBV9 to TRBJ1-3; TRBD1 aligns across 8 bases. The TCR comes from a woman aged 25 to 39 with Graves disease. CDR3 in DNA: TGTGCCAGCAGCTCGGGGGGACAGGTGGACTCTGGAAACACCATATATTTT. This encodes CASSSGGQVDSGNTIYF. The variable domain in full, completed from reference TRBV9 and TRBJ1-3, reads DSGVTQTPKHLITATGQRVTLRCSPRSGDLSVYWYQQSLDQGLQFLIQYYNGEERAKGNILERFSAQQFPDLHSELNLSSLELGDSALYFCASSSGGQVDSGNTIYFGEGSWLTVV.